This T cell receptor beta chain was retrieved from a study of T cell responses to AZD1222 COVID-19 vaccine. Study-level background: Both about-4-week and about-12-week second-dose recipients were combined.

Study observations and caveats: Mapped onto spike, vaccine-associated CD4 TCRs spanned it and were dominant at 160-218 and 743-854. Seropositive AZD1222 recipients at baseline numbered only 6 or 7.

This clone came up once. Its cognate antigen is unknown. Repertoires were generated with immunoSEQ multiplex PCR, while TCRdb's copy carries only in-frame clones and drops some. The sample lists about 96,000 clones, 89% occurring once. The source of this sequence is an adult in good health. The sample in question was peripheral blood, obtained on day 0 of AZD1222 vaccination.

The CDR3 reads CASSLLLGSGGQTDTQYF. CDR3 bases: TGCGCCAGCAGCCTCCTTCTAGGTAGCGGGGGGCAAACAGATACGCAGTATTTT. The chain combines TRBV4-3 with TRBJ2-3, with 10 bases lining up with TRBD2. CDR1 is LGHNA, CDR2 YSLEER, per germline. V was pared by 4 bases and J by 3 bases, with 13 bases of the junction left unmatched. The CDR3 spans 18 residues.